This section outlines one TCR beta chain sequence together with its context. The antigen is not known. These data come from a study of healthy donors' naive CD4 and CD8 T cells. Each TCR library used roughly 490 ng of total RNA and a linear amplification protocol. Each CDR3 protein is one row after TCRdb ran MiXCR on the reads. Among about 200,000 distinct CDR3 sequences, around 70% were seen once, and the ten largest hold 2% to 2.5%. Study conclusions and caveats: The study did not address homeostatic proliferation effects in naive T cells.

Sequences were obtained from naive CD4+ and CD8+ T cells sorted from blood, pooled from several donors. The clonotype comes from a pool of human donors in good health; the sample pools cells from several healthy donors.

CDR3 amino acids: CASSYSPLAEVYNEQFF. The CDR3 DNA is TGTGCCAGCAGTTACTCCCCCCTAGCGGAGGTCTACAATGAGCAGTTCTTC. V is TRBV6-5 and J is TRBJ2-1, with 7 bases fitting TRBD2. V was clipped by 0 bases and J by 3 bases; unmatched bases: 8. The germline V gene encodes CDR1 MNHEY and CDR2 SVGAGI. The CDR3 covers 17 residues.